Sequencing of this TCR beta chain was carried out in a study of T cell repertoires in cytomegalovirus infection. Across the study: Selection of CMV epitopes for the study included recently identified HLA-C-restricted and well-studied HLA-B-restricted ones. Matching HLA type, along with CMV infection, was indicated by public TCR beta signatures.

About this clonotype itself: Its target is not known.

TCRdb recomputed calls from the reads with MiXCR, one row per CDR3 protein. The sample has 900,000 to 950,000 distinct CDR3 sequences; more than 25% are singletons. Points from the study as a whole: CMV carriers with the relevant HLA were identified by cumulative public TCR beta family frequency.

In germline, CDR1 is LNHDA, CDR2 SQIVND (reference sequence). This CDR3 region has 15 residues. V gave up 1 base and J gave up 5 bases, with 14 bases separating them. The sequence derives from a human donor in good health (CMV status not recorded). Some clones in this sample may be carry-over from other donors' samples. This specimen was cultured CD8+ T cells from PBMCs, taken from culture after CMV antigen stimulation. J is TRBJ1-1 and V is TRBV19, with D maybe TRBD1 (6 bases). Here the CDR3 DNA reads TGTGCCAGTAGTATAGGGTACGGGGGCGTGACTGAAGCTTTCTTT. Translated, it gives CASSIGYGGVTEAFF.